This is a list of T cell receptor beta chains from one sample in a study of T-cell memory formation after mild COVID-19. TCRdb reprocessed the 5' RACE reads via MiXCR and lists one record per CDR3 protein. Among about 290,000 distinct CDR3 sequences listed, approximately 15% were seen once. What was sequenced was PBMCs or a T cell subset sorted from them (not recorded which). The receptors were gathered from a man aged 18 to 35 who had mild COVID-19 (a few samples of this study predate the infection). Cell type and time point are not known. Both conserved end residues are part of each CDR3. The order of the fields is clone size, D gene, J gene, V gene, CDR3 protein, CDR3 DNA. A D gene is named only where the DNA matches it firmly. The size of a clone is reported for some rows only, either as once, few or many, or as a class for expanded clones.

clone size: many; D gene: .; J gene: TRBJ2-4; V gene: TRBV3-1; CDR3 protein: CASSQRDGENIQYF; CDR3 DNA: TGTGCCAGCAGCCAACGGGACGGAGAAAACATTCAGTACTTC
clone size: many; D gene: .; J gene: TRBJ1-2; V gene: TRBV5-1; CDR3 protein: CASSLDSGAYGYTF; CDR3 DNA: TGCGCCAGCAGCTTGGATTCAGGGGCCTATGGCTACACCTTC
clone size: few; D gene: TRBD2; J gene: TRBJ2-3; V gene: TRBV30; CDR3 protein: CAWSVAGAEDTQYF; CDR3 DNA: TGTGCCTGGAGTGTAGCGGGGGCAGAGGATACGCAGTATTTT
clone size: .; D gene: .; J gene: TRBJ2-7; V gene: TRBV29-1; CDR3 protein: CSVEGGENRANEQYF; CDR3 DNA: TGCAGCGTTGAAGGGGGGGAAAACAGGGCAAACGAGCAGTACTTC
clone size: few; D gene: .; J gene: TRBJ2-6; V gene: TRBV5-6; CDR3 protein: CASSFRAGANVLTF; CDR3 DNA: TGTGCCAGCAGCTTCAGGGCTGGGGCCAACGTCCTGACTTTC
clone size: few; D gene: .; J gene: TRBJ2-2; V gene: TRBV12-3/TRBV12-4; CDR3 protein: CASRTYQRGAGELFF; CDR3 DNA: TGTGCCAGCAGAACTTACCAGAGGGGCGCCGGGGAGCTGTTTTTT
clone size: .; D gene: .; J gene: TRBJ1-1; V gene: TRBV6-5; CDR3 protein: CASGLGNTEAFF; CDR3 DNA: TGTGCCAGCGGCCTTGGGAACACTGAAGCTTTCTTT
clone size: .; D gene: .; J gene: TRBJ2-2; V gene: TRBV5-1; CDR3 protein: CASSLAIIGNTGELFF; CDR3 DNA: TGCGCCAGCAGCTTGGCCATTATCGGGAACACCGGGGAGCTGTTTTTT
clone size: few; D gene: .; J gene: TRBJ1-1; V gene: TRBV19; CDR3 protein: CASSIGSPNTEAFF; CDR3 DNA: TGTGCCAGTAGTATAGGCAGTCCGAACACTGAAGCTTTCTTT
clone size: .; D gene: TRBD2; J gene: TRBJ2-1; V gene: TRBV12-3/TRBV12-4; CDR3 protein: CASSPSGGAAEQFF; CDR3 DNA: TGTGCCAGCAGTCCCAGCGGGGGGGCAGCCGAGCAGTTCTTC
clone size: .; D gene: .; J gene: TRBJ1-2; V gene: TRBV11-1; CDR3 protein: CASSLRGRNNYGYTF; CDR3 DNA: TGTGCCAGCAGCTTAAGAGGCAGGAACAACTATGGCTACACCTTC
clone size: few; D gene: .; J gene: TRBJ2-7; V gene: TRBV5-1; CDR3 protein: CASTRRGAPYEQYF; CDR3 DNA: TGCGCCAGCACTCGCAGGGGGGCCCCCTACGAGCAGTACTTC
clone size: many; D gene: .; J gene: TRBJ2-5; V gene: TRBV7-2; CDR3 protein: CASSLAGLPETQYF; CDR3 DNA: TGTGCCAGCAGCTTGGCAGGGCTCCCAGAGACCCAGTACTTC
clone size: .; D gene: TRBD2; J gene: TRBJ2-1; V gene: TRBV5-1; CDR3 protein: CASSLDSGGLYNEQFF; CDR3 DNA: TGCGCCAGCAGCTTGGATAGCGGGGGGCTTTACAATGAGCAGTTCTTC
clone size: .; D gene: .; J gene: TRBJ2-6; V gene: TRBV6-6; CDR3 protein: CASKAWISGANVLTF; CDR3 DNA: TGTGCCAGCAAAGCCTGGATTTCTGGGGCCAACGTCCTGACTTTC
clone size: .; D gene: TRBD1; J gene: TRBJ1-2; V gene: TRBV28; CDR3 protein: CASSRIPGQGYTF; CDR3 DNA: TGTGCCAGCAGTCGCATACCGGGACAGGGCTACACCTTC